The sequence of this TCR beta chain was determined in a study of glioma-infiltrating T cells. The iRepertoire nested amplicon-rescue multiplex PCR amplified TCR alpha and beta CDR3s from RNA. TCRdb re-derived calls from the multiplex PCR reads in MiXCR, one entry per CDR3 protein. The sample contains approximately 45,000 distinct CDR3 sequences, about a fifth of which appear only once. On this clonotype itself: A junction boundary mismatches the germline segment, possibly from a read error.

Sequencing was done on a sample of glioma tissue, nonneoplastic brain tissue, or PBMCs (not recorded which). The receptor was isolated from a human donor with low-grade glioma or glioblastoma, undergoing nonglioma brain surgery, or in good health (not recorded which).

The chain's CDR3 is CASLRGTGNQETQYF. In DNA form, the CDR3 reads TGTGCCAGCTTGAGGGGGACAGGCAACCAGGAGACCCAGTACTTC. V is TRBV28 and J is TRBJ2-5; 8 bases are a match to TRBD1. The CDR3 sequence is 15 residues long. Germline lookup yields CDR1 MDHEN and CDR2 SYDVKM. The whole variable domain, filled in from reference TRBV28 and TRBJ2-5, reads DVKVTQSSRYLVKRTGEKVFLECVQDMDHENMFWYRQDPGLGLRLIYFSYDVKMKEKGDIPEGYSVSREKKERFSLILESASTNQTSMYLCASLRGTGNQETQYFGPGTRLLVL.